This T cell receptor beta chain was captured in a study of vaccination and CD4 T cells after COVID-19. Sequencing of DNA taken from cultured CD4+ T cells relied on the Oncomine TCR Beta short-read assay. TCRdb recomputed calls from the PCR reads with MiXCR, one row per CDR3 protein. The repertoire holds approximately 2,800 distinct CDR3 sequences, roughly a quarter seen once, with approximately 21% in the top ten. The ends lost 3 bases at V and 8 bases at J; junction bases unmatched: 5. Germline assignment: CDR1 KGHSH and CDR2 LQKENI. The CDR3 runs 16 residues. By share, this clonotype ranks as medium-sized. Its antigen is undetermined. Stated treatment: approximately 9-day PBMC culture with coronavirus spike peptide pools or control peptides (ViraFEST assay).

This sequence was found in a human donor who had recovered from COVID-19. The sequencing used CD4+ T cells from blood, cultured in vitro, collected after SARS-CoV-2 vaccination. The V and J genes are TRBV18 and TRBJ1-6; 12 bases align to TRBD1. The CDR3 DNA sequence: TGTGCCAGCTCACCCGGGACAGGGGGCGCGTATTCACCCCTCCACTTT. It yields the protein CASSPGTGGAYSPLHF.